This TCR beta chain was found in a study of neoadjuvant anti-PD-1 for oral cavity cancer. Germline trimming cut 5 bases from V and 5 bases from J; bases unmatched to any gene: 12. The V gene's germline CDR1 is SGHTA and CDR2 FQGTGA. CDR3 length: 16 residues. Time point specified: after neoadjuvant nivolumab, at surgical resection. The patients had HPV-negative, locally advanced oral cavity squamous cell carcinoma. No culture or expansion preceded analysis of these blood cells. PBMC libraries mostly used around 460 ng of input genomic DNA, with six replicates per sample. Assay: immunoSEQ multiplex PCR; the TCRdb copy retains only in-frame clones and omits some. Of over 65,000 clones listed, around 84% were seen once; the top ten hold 3% to 3.5%.

The sequence derives from a person between 35 and 79 years old with oral cavity squamous cell carcinoma. The chain is built from TRBV7-3 and TRBJ2-1; 7 bases agree with TRBD2. The sample was PBMCs, taken after nivolumab (anti-PD-1) treatment. The CDR3 is CASSPGGGSGHNEQFF. Written as DNA, the CDR3 is TGTGCCAGCAGCCCCGGCGGCGGGAGTGGCCACAATGAGCAGTTCTTC.